Detailed here is one T cell receptor (beta chain). This record comes from a study of blood T cell repertoires in COVID-19. Study-wide context: Italy, Spain and the United States were the sources of the convalescent and acute COVID-19 samples. PBMCs, B-cell-depleted T cells, or T cells were the source of the cDNA or gDNA that made up the material.

V was pared by 2 bases and J by 2 bases, with 13 bases between. CDR3 size: 16 residues. Germline assignment: CDR1 MNHEY and CDR2 SVGAGI. Per the original data handling: Amplification from reference gene primers served as the basis for estimated nucleated cell counts. The method was immunoSEQ multiplex PCR; TCRdb's version includes in-frame clones alone and lacks a portion of them. That table is the source of V, J and clone size, and D and trimming were worked out from the DNA. The sample lists 80,000 to 95,000 clones; roughly 88% were seen once. This sequence originates from a human donor in a cohort sampled during active COVID-19. This chain joins TRBV6-5 and TRBJ2-1; a weak D match, TRBD2 (6 bases). The specimen was peripheral blood. The CDR3 nucleotides read TGTGCCAGCAGTTACAGGGGAGGTGTACCCTACAATGAGCAGTTCTTC. Translating it yields CASSYRGGVPYNEQFF.